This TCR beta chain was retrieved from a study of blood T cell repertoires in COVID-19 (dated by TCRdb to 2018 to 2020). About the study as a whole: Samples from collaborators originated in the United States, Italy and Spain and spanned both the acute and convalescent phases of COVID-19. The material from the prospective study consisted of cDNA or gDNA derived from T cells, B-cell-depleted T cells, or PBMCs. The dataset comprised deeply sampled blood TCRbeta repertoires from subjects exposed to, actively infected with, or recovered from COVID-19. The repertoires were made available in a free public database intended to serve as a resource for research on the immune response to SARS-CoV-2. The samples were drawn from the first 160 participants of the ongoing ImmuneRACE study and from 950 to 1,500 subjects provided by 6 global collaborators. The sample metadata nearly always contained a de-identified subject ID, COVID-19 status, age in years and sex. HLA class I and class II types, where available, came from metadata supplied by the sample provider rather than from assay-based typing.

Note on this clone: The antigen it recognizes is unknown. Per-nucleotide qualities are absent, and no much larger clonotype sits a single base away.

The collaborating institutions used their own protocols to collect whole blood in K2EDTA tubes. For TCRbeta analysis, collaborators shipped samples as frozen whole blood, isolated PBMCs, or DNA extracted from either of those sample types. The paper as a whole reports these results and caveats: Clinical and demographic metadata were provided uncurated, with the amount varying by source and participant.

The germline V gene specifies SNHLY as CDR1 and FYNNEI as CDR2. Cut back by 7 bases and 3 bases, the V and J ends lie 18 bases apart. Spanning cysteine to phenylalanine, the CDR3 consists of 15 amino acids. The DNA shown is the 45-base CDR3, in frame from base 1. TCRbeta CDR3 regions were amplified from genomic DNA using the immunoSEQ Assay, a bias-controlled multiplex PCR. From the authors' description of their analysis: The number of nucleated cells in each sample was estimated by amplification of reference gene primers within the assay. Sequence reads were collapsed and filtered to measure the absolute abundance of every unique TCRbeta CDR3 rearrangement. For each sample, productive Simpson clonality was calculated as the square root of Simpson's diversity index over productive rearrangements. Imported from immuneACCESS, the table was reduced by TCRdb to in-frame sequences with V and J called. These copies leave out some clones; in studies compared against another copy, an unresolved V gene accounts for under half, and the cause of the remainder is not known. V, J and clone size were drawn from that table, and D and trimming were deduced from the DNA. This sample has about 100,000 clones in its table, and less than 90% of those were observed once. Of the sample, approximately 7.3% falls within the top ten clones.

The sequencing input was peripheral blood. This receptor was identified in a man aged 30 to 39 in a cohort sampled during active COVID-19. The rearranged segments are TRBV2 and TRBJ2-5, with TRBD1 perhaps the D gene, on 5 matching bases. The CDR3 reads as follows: CASTVVFGREETQYF. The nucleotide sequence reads TGTGCCAGCACTGTTGTATTTGGCAGGGAAGAGACCCAGTACTTC.